This entry describes one TCR beta chain. Its antigen is not identified. The V end lost 5 bases, the J end lost 6 bases, and 11 bases lay between the germline ends. The CDR3 spans 13 residues. Germline values: CDR1 MNHEY, CDR2 SVGAGI. Libraries were prepared by immunoSEQ multiplex PCR; TCRdb keeps only in-frame clonotypes and omits some of them. This table holds about 200,000 clones, around 90% found once. The data stem from a study of cytomegalovirus exposure and HLA in healthy donors. Study results and limitations: The finding came from a later analysis; first-cohort TCR clusters tended to co-occur in the roughly 120 validation repertoires.

Sequencing was done on a sample of PBMCs. The V gene is TRBV6-5, the J gene TRBJ2-1, with D hard to call. This TCR was recovered from a woman aged 18 to 35 in good health and CMV-seropositive. The CDR3 coding sequence is TGTGCCAGCAGTCAAAACTATGGCAATGAGCAGTTCTTC. It encodes CASSQNYGNEQFF.